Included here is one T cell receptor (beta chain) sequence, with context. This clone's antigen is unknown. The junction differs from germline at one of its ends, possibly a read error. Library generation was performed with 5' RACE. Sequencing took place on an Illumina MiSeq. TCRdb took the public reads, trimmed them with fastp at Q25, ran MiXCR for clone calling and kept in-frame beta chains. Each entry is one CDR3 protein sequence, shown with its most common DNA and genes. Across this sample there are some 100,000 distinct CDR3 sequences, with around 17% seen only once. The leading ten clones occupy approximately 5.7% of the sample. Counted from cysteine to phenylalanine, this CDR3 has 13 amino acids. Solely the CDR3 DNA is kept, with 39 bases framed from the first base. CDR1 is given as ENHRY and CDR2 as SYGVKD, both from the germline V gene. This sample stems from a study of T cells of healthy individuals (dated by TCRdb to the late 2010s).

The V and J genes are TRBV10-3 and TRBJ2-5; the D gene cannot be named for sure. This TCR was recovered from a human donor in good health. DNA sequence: TGTGCCATCTGTGAGAGACCAAGTGAGACCCAGTACTTC. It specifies CAICERPSETQYF.